This entry lists 24 T cell receptor beta chains sequenced from one sample in a study of CD8 T cells in ankylosing spondylitis (dated by TCRdb to 2015 to 2018). Library method: 5' RACE. Instrument used: Illumina HiSeq 2500. The raw public data were reprocessed by TCRdb itself: fastp quality trimming at Q25, MiXCR clonotype calling, in-frame beta chains only. Rows matching on CDR3 protein sequence are summarized as one entry with the most common DNA and genes. For this sample there are about 240,000 distinct CDR3 sequences; approximately 8% appear just once. Jointly, the top ten make up 4% to 5.5% of the sample. The source material was blood, either unsorted or a sorted T cell fraction (not recorded which). These receptors were obtained from a female donor with ankylosing spondylitis or in good health (not recorded which).

This clonotype was seen at least ten times. The chain carries TRBV5-1 and TRBJ2-1, with D possibly TRBD1 on 5 matching bases. The germline CDR1 and CDR2 sequences are SGHRS and YFSETQ. This CDR3 contains 16 residues. Trimming pared 4 bases from V and 6 bases from J, leaving 20 bases between. DNA for the CDR3: TGCGCCAGCAGCAGTCTCAGCGCAGGGATCAGCAATGAGCAGTTCTTC. Protein product: CASSSLSAGISNEQFF.

At least ten counts were recorded for this clonotype. The chain employs TRBV29-1 and TRBJ2-7, with D unresolved. The germline CDR1 and CDR2 sequences are SQVTM and ANQGSEA. The V gene lost 2 bases and the J gene lost 3 bases, with 8 bases spanning the gap. The CDR3 spans 12 residues. In nucleotides, the CDR3 is TGCAGCGTTGAAATGGGGATCTACGAGCAGTACTTC. This gives the protein CSVEMGIYEQYF.

Many counts were recorded for this clonotype. This sequence joins TRBV6-1 and TRBJ2-1, with D perhaps TRBD1 or TRBD2 (5 bases each). Trimming shortened V by 6 bases and J by 8 bases, and 20 bases separated the two germline ends. The germline gives CDR1 MNHNS, CDR2 SASEGT. This CDR3 region has 15 residues. The CDR3 coding sequence is TGTGCCAGCAGCACTCCGGGACCCTCAGCCGATGAGCAGTTCTTC. Protein sequence: CASSTPGPSADEQFF.

This rearrangement joins TRBV20-1 to TRBJ1-4, with D perhaps matching TRBD1 (5 bases). Per the germline V gene, CDR1 is DFQATT and CDR2 is SNEGSKA (reference sequence). This CDR3 is 13 amino acids long. Trimming removed 6 bases at V and 8 bases at J, with 16 bases between. This CDR3 reads CSADRGDSEKLFF. CDR3 nucleotides: TGCAGTGCCGATCGGGGGGATTCGGAAAAACTGTTTTTT.

In this sample, this clonotype turned up many times. This chain links TRBV10-1 with TRBJ2-7; 9 bases map to TRBD1. The junction had 14 bases not matched to a gene; V was cut back by 3 bases and J by 2 bases. There are 18 residues in the CDR3. CDR1 is WNHNN and CDR2 is SYGVQD in the germline V gene (reference sequence). In nucleotides, the CDR3 is TGCGCCAGCAGTGAAGCTTGCTCCCGGGACAGGGTCGCCTACGAGCAGTACTTC. This gives the protein CASSEACSRDRVAYEQYF.

This clonotype was seen repeatedly, ten times or more. V usage is TRBV10-3 and J usage is TRBJ2-1; 12 bases map to TRBD2. Germline V gives CDR1 ENHRY, CDR2 SYGVKD. CDR3 length: 17 amino acids. V shed 3 bases, J shed 3 bases, and the junction held 6 bases outside the gene matches. The CDR3 DNA follows: TGTGCCATCAGTGAAGGACTAGCGGGACAATTCTACAATGAGCAGTTCTTC. It encodes CAISEGLAGQFYNEQFF.

There are many counts of this clonotype. The J gene is TRBJ2-1, the V gene TRBV11-2; no clear D gene. CDR1 is SGHAT and CDR2 is FQNNGV in the germline V gene. Trimming stripped 0 bases from V and 7 bases from J, with 16 bases between. The CDR3 has 16 residues. The CDR3 DNA reads TGTGCCAGCAGCTTAGAGATAGGCTTCCGGGTGAATGAGCAGTTCTTC. Translation gives CASSLEIGFRVNEQFF.

Ten or more counts support this clonotype. The chain has TRBV3-1 and TRBJ2-5, with 8 nucleotides matching TRBD1. CDR1 and CDR2 from the germline V gene are LGHDT and YNNKEL (reference sequence). This CDR3 has 14 amino acids. The junction had 4 bases not matched to a gene; V was cut back by 6 bases and J by 1 base. This CDR3 is CASRLTGVQETQYF. In DNA form, the CDR3 reads TGTGCCAGCAGGCTGACAGGGGTCCAAGAGACCCAGTACTTC.

At least ten counts were recorded for this clonotype. This chain uses TRBV11-2 with TRBJ1-1; maybe TRBD1 (5 bases). The CDR3 extends over 14 amino acids. The V end was cut by 3 bases, the J end by 4 bases, with 12 bases between. Germline assignment: CDR1 SGHAT and CDR2 FQNNGV. CDR3 amino acids: CASSFIRGGTEAFF. In nucleotides, the CDR3 is TGTGCCAGCAGCTTTATTCGGGGGGGCACTGAAGCTTTCTTT.

This clonotype was detected many times. The rearrangement links TRBV10-3 to TRBJ1-5, with TRBD1 as a possible D gene (5 bases). With 0 bases removed from V and 5 bases from J, the gap between germline ends came to 14 bases. The CDR3 contains 16 residues. In germline, CDR1 is ENHRY, CDR2 SYGVKD. CDR3 region: CAISESLGERDQPQHF. CDR3 DNA sequence: TGTGCCATCAGTGAGTCGCTAGGGGAGAGGGATCAGCCCCAGCATTTT.

This clonotype occurred many times. The genes are TRBV9 and TRBJ2-2, with 7 bases lining up with TRBD2. This CDR3 contains 16 residues. Germline CDR1 SGDLS, CDR2 YYNGEE. Losses at the gene ends were 4 bases for V and 5 bases for J; bases not matched to a gene: 11. DNA of the CDR3: TGTGCCAGCAGCTCATTGGGGGGGGTTGGTACCGGGGAGCTGTTTTTT. Its protein product is CASSSLGGVGTGELFF.

This clonotype was observed many times. V is TRBV27 and J is TRBJ2-6; 7 bases line up with TRBD1. Trimming took 3 bases from V and 2 from J; bases not matched to a gene: 4. Germline CDR1 is MNHEY and CDR2 is SMNVEV (reference sequence). This CDR3 is built from 16 residues. This CDR3 is CASSLSQGAGANVLTF. The CDR3 region has the DNA TGTGCCAGCAGTTTGTCCCAGGGGGCTGGGGCCAACGTCCTGACTTTC.

This clonotype was counted between two and nine times. This rearrangement joins TRBV4-2 to TRBJ2-2; 7 bases agree with TRBD2. Germline CDR1 LGHNA, CDR2 YNFKEQ. The junction had 15 bases not matched to a gene; V was cut back by 4 bases and J by 1 base. This CDR3 contains 19 residues. CDR3 sequence (DNA): TGTGCCAGCAGCCCAAGAAAGGGGCTAGCGGTCGAGAACACCGGGGAGCTGTTTTTT. Its protein is CASSPRKGLAVENTGELFF.

This clonotype was recorded many times. V and J are TRBV7-3 and TRBJ1-1, with TRBD1 identical over 9 bases. The CDR3 has 14 residues. V shed 4 bases and J 5 bases; nucleotides not matched to a gene: 5. Germline assignment: CDR1 SGHTA and CDR2 FQGTGA. CDR3 in amino acids: CASSSDRGSTEAFF. CDR3 DNA: TGTGCCAGCAGCTCCGACAGGGGGTCGACTGAAGCTTTCTTT.

In its sample, this clonotype was seen many times. The chain joins TRBV12-3 or TRBV12-4 to TRBJ2-2; D call uncertain. Trimming left V 3 bases short and J 4 bases short, with 9 bases between. CDR3 size: 14 residues. CDR3 in DNA: TGTGCCAGCAGTTTCCACCTCTCCACCGGGGAGCTGTTTTTT. Encoded protein: CASSFHLSTGELFF.

The table lists this clonotype with many counts. The rearrangement uses TRBV24-1 and TRBJ2-3; 11 bases match TRBD2. The germline CDR1 and CDR2 sequences are KGHDR and SFDVKD. The V gene end was trimmed by 4 bases and the J gene end by 0 bases; junction bases not matched to a gene: 2. This CDR3 spans 16 amino acids. As DNA, the CDR3 is TGTGCCACCAGTGACAGGACTAGCGGGAGCACAGATACGCAGTATTTT. It specifies CATSDRTSGSTDTQYF.

This clonotype was counted at least ten times. V gene TRBV19 combines with J gene TRBJ2-3; D unresolved. The CDR3 consists of 14 residues. V dropped 4 bases and J dropped 2 bases, with 10 bases sitting between them. Germline CDR1 LNHDA, CDR2 SQIVND (reference sequence). The CDR3 region has the DNA TGTGCCAGTAGTAGATCCGTCCCCACAGATACGCAGTATTTT. It encodes CASSRSVPTDTQYF.

The table lists this clonotype with many counts. This chain joins TRBV20-1 and TRBJ2-1; 7 bases align to TRBD2. V was clipped by 3 bases and J by 2 bases; unmatched bases: 10. This CDR3 region has 16 residues. Per the germline V gene, CDR1 is DFQATT and CDR2 is SNEGSKA (reference sequence). The CDR3 region has the DNA TGCAGTGCTAGTCTAGCGGTTCTAGGCCCCTACAATGAGCAGTTCTTC. Its translation: CSASLAVLGPYNEQFF.

This clonotype occurred many times. The chain links TRBV7-2 to TRBJ1-2, with 8 nucleotides matching TRBD1. V was pared by 1 base and J by 7 bases, with 5 bases of the junction left unmatched. The V gene's germline CDR1 is SGHTA and CDR2 FQGNSA. The CDR3 is 14 amino acids. CDR3 DNA sequence: TGTGCCAGCAGCTTAGGGCAGGGGGCGCCTGGCTACACCTTC. Protein: CASSLGQGAPGYTF.

The sample holds many counts of this clonotype. The V and J genes are TRBV29-1 and TRBJ1-1, with D uncertain. CDR1 is SQVTM and CDR2 is ANQGSEA in the germline V gene. V lost 2 bases and J 11 bases, leaving 12 bases between the germline ends. CDR3 size: 11 residues. This chain's CDR3 is CSVERARWAFF. The CDR3, as DNA: TGCAGCGTTGAAAGGGCCCGATGGGCTTTCTTT.

The rearrangement uses TRBV3-1 and TRBJ2-1; 12 nucleotides match TRBD2. The junction had 13 bases not matched to a gene; V was cut back by 8 bases and J by 2 bases. The CDR3 has 18 residues. Germline CDR1 LGHDT, CDR2 YNNKEL (reference sequence). The DNA for the CDR3 is TGTGCCAGCTGTCGGTCTAGCGGGGGGGCTGGGCCCTACAATGAGCAGTTCTTC. It translates to CASCRSSGGAGPYNEQFF.

There are a few counts of this clonotype. V usage is TRBV7-9 and J usage is TRBJ2-7, with D hard to call. CDR1 is SEHNR, CDR2 FQNEAQ, per germline (reference sequence). V was shortened by 3 bases and J by 7 bases, with 4 bases between the two germline ends. CDR3 length equals 10 residues. The CDR3 coding sequence is TGTGCCAGCAGCTTTAATGAGCAGTACTTC. This sequence encodes CASSFNEQYF.

This clonotype occurred many times. An end of the junction does not agree with germline; a read error may underlie this. The rearrangement joins TRBV7-7 to TRBJ2-5, with a possible D match to TRBD1 (6 bases). The CDR3 has 14 residues. The germline V gene encodes CDR1 SSHAT and CDR2 FNYEAQ (reference sequence). In DNA, the CDR3 is TGTGCTAGCAGCTTACAGGGCGGCCAAGAGACCCAGTACTTC. This gives the protein CASSLQGGQETQYF.

This clonotype was counted many times. This chain uses TRBV29-1 with TRBJ2-7; 8 positions match TRBD1. With 7 bases clipped from V and 4 bases from J, the junction kept 6 bases outside the gene matches. This CDR3 has 12 residues. Germline V CDR1 and CDR2: SQVTM, ANQGSEA. This CDR3 reads CSAGQVLYEQYF. DNA of the CDR3: TGCAGCGCGGGACAGGTACTATACGAGCAGTACTTC.